In its sample, the clone carrying this TCR beta chain was seen once. What it recognizes is unknown. With 60 Vbeta and 13 Jbeta primers, the PCR was carried out. Data came from immunoSEQ multiplex PCR; TCRdb stores just in-frame clones and leaves some out. The sample has 170,000 or so clones, under 80% seen once. These data belong to a study of cytomegalovirus exposure and HLA in healthy donors. Study findings and constraints: In a later analysis, at a false discovery rate of 0.05, 15,000 to 20,000 TCR beta sequences matched HLA alleles.

The sequenced sample was PBMCs. The source of this sequence is a woman aged 45-59 years in good health and CMV-seropositive.

DNA for the CDR3: TGTGCCAGTAAGGGCGGACAGCTCGAAAGGCCCCAGCATTTT. Protein: CASKGGQLERPQHF. The chain links TRBV19 to TRBJ1-5, with D tentatively TRBD1 (6 bases). The germline V and J ends were trimmed by 7 bases and 9 bases, with 19 bases remaining between them. The CDR3 sequence is 14 residues long. Germline-derived CDR1 and CDR2 are LNHDA and SQIVND (reference sequence).